This T cell receptor (beta chain) originates from a study of CD8 T cells in ankylosing spondylitis. TCRdb used MiXCR to reprocess the 5' RACE reads, holding one entry per CDR3 protein. The table has roughly 69,000 distinct CDR3 sequences, about 5.7% seen once. V was clipped by 3 bases and J by 6 bases; unmatched bases: 9. The CDR3 loop spans 15 amino acids. Per germline, CDR1 SGHNT and CDR2 YENEEA. This clonotype was counted at least ten times. Sequencing was done on a sample of blood, either unsorted or a sorted T cell fraction (not recorded which). The sequence was obtained from a male donor with ankylosing spondylitis or in good health (not recorded which). The chain is built from TRBV11-3 and TRBJ1-2, with 8 bases lining up with TRBD1. Here the CDR3 DNA reads TGTGCCAGCAGCTTGCAGAGGACAGGGCCGCATGGCTACACCTTC. As protein: CASSLQRTGPHGYTF.